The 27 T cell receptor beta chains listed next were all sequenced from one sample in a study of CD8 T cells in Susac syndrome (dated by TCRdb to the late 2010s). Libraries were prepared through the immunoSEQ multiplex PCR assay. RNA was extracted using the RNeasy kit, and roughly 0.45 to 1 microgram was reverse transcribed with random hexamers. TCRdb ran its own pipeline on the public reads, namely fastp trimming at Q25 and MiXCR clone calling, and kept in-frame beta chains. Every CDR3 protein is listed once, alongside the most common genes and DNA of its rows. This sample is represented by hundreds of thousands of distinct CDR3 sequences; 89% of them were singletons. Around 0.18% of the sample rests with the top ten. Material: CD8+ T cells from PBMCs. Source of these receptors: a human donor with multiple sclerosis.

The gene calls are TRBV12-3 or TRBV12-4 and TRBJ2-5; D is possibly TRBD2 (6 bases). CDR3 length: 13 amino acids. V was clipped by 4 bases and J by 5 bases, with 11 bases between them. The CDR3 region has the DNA TGTGCCAGCAGTTGGGACTTTAAGGAGACCCAGTACTTC. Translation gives CASSWDFKETQYF.

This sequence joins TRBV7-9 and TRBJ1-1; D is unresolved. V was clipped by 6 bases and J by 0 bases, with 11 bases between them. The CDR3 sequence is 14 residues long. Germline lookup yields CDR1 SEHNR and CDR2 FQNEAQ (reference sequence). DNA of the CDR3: TGTGCCAGCAGTCAGGCCTTTCTGAACACTGAAGCTTTCTTT. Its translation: CASSQAFLNTEAFF.

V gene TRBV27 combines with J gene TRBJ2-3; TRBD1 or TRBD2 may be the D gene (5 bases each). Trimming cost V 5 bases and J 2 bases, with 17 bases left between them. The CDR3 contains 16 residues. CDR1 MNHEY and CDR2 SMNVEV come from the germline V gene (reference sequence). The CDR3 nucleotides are TGTGCCAGCAGTACTCGGTGGGGGACCAACACAGATACGCAGTATTTT. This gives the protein CASSTRWGTNTDTQYF.

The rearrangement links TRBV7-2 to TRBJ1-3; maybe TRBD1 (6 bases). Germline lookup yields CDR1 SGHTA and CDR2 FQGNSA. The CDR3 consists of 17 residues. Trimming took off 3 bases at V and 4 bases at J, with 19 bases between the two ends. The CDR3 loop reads CASSFPGGGTTGNTIYF. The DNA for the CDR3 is TGTGCCAGCAGCTTCCCCGGCGGGGGCACCACAGGAAACACCATATATTTT.

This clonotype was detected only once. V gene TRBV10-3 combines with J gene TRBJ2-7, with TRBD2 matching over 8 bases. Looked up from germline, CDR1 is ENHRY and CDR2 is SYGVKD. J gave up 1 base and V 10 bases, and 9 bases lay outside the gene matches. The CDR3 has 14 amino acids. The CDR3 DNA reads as TGTGCCACGGTCCCGGGGGGGAGATCCTACGAGCAGTACTTC. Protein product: CATVPGGRSYEQYF.

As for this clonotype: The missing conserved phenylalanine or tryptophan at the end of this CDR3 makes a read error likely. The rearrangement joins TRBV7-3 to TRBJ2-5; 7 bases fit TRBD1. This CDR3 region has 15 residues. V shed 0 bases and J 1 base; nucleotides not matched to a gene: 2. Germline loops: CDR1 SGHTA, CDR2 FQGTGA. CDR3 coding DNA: TGTGCCAGCAGCTTAACAGCAGGGGGCCAAGAGACCCAGTACTCC. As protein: CASSLTAGGQETQYS.

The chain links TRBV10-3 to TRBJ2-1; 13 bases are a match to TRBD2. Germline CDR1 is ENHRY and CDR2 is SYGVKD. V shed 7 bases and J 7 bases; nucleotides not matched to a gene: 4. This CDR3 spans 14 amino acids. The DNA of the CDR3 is TGTGCCATCAAGGGACTAGCGGGATCGAATGAGCAGTTCTTC. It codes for CAIKGLAGSNEQFF.

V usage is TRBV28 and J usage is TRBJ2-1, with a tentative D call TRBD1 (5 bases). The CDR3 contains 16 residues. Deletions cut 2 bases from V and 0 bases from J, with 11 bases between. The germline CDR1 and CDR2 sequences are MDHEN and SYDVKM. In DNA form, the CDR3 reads TGTGCCAGCAGTTTAGACAGTTTAAGCTCCTACAATGAGCAGTTCTTC. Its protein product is CASSLDSLSSYNEQFF.

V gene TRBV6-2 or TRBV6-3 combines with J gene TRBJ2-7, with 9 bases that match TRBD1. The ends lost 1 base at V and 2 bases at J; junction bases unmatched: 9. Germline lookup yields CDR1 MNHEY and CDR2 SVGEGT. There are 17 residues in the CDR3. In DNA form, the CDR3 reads TGTGCCAGCAGTTACTTTTCGGGACAGGGTTGGACCTACGAGCAGTACTTC. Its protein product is CASSYFSGQGWTYEQYF.

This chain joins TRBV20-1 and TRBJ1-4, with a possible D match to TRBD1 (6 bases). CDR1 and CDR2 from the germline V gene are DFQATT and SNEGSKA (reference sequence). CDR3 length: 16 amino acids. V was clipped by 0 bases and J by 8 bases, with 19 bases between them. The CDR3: CSARDSGQLGEEKLFF. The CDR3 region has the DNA TGCAGTGCTAGAGATAGCGGACAGCTGGGAGAGGAAAAACTGTTTTTT.

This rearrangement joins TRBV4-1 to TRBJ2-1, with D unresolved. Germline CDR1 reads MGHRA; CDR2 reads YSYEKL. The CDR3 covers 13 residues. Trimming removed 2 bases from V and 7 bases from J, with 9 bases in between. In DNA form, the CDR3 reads TGCGCCAGCAGCCAAAACTTTGGAAATGAGCAGTTCTTC. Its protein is CASSQNFGNEQFF.

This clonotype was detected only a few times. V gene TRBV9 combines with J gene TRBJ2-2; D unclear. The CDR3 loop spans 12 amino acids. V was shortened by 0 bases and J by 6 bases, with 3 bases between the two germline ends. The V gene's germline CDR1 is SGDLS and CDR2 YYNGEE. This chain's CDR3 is CASSVEAGELFF. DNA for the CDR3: TGTGCCAGCAGCGTAGAGGCCGGGGAGCTGTTTTTT.

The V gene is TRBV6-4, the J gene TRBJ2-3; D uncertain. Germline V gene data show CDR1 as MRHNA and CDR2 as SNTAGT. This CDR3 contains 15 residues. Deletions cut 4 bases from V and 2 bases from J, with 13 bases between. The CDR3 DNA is TGTGCCAGCAGTGCAGAAGATAATCCCACAGATACGCAGTATTTT. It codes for CASSAEDNPTDTQYF.

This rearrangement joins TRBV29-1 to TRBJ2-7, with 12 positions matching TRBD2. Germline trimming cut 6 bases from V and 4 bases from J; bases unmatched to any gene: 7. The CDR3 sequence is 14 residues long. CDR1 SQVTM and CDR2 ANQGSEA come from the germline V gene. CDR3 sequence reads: CSVTLAGGVYEQYF. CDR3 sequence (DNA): TGCAGCGTGACCCTAGCGGGGGGGGTTTACGAGCAGTACTTC.

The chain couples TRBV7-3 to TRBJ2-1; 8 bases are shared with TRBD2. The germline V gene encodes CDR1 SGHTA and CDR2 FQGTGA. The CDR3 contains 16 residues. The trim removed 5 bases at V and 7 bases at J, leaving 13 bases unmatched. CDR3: CASSLYSGTLGNEQFF. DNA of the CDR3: TGTGCCAGCAGCCTATATAGCGGGACTTTGGGTAATGAGCAGTTCTTC. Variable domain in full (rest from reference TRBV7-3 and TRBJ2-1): GAGVSQTPSNKVTEKGKYVELRCDPISGHTALYWYRQSLGQGPEFLIYFQGTGAADDSGLPNDRFFAVRPEGSVSTLKIQRTERGDSAVYLCASSLYSGTLGNEQFFGPGTRLTVL.

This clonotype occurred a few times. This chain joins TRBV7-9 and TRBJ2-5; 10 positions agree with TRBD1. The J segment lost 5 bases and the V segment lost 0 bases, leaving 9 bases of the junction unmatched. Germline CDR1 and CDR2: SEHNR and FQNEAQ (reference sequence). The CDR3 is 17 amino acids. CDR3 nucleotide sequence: TGTGCCAGCAGCTTAGCGCCGGGACAGGGGAAAGACGAGACCCAGTACTTC. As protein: CASSLAPGQGKDETQYF.

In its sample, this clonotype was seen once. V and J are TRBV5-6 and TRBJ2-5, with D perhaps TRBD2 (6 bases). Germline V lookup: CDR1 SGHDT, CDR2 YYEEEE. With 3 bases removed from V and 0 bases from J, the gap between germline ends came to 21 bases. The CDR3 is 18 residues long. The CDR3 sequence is CASSSREEPYSYQETQYF. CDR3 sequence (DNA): TGTGCCAGCAGCTCCAGGGAGGAGCCGTACTCATACCAAGAGACCCAGTACTTC.

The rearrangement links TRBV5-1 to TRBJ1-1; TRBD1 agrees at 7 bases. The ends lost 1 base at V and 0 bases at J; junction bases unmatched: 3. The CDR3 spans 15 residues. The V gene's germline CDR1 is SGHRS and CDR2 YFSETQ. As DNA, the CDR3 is TGCGCCAGCAGCTTGTGGACAGGTATGAACACTGAAGCTTTCTTT. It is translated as CASSLWTGMNTEAFF. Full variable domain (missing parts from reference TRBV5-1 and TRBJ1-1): KAGVTQTPRYLIKTRGQQVTLSCSPISGHRSVSWYQQTPGQGLQFLFEYFSETQRNKGNFPGRFSGRQFSNSRSEMNVSTLELGDSALYLCASSLWTGMNTEAFFGQGTRLTVV.

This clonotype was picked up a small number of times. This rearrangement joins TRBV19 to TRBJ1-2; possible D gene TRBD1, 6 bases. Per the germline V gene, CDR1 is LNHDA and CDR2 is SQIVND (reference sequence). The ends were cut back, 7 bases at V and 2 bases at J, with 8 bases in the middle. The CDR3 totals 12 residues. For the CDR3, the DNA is TGTGCCAGTACAACAGGGAACTATGGCTACACCTTC. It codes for CASTTGNYGYTF.

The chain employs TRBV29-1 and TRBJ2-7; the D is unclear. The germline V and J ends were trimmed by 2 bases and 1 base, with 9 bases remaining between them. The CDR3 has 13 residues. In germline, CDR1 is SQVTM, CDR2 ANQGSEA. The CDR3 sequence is CSVEMGNSYEQYF. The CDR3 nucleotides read TGCAGCGTTGAAATGGGGAATTCCTACGAGCAGTACTTC.

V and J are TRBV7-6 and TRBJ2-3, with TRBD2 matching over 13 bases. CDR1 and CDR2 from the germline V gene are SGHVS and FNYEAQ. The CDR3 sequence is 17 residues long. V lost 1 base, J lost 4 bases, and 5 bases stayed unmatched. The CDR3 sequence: CASSLGAGTSGADTQYF. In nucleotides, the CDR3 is TGTGCCAGCAGCTTAGGGGCCGGGACTAGCGGGGCAGATACGCAGTATTTT.

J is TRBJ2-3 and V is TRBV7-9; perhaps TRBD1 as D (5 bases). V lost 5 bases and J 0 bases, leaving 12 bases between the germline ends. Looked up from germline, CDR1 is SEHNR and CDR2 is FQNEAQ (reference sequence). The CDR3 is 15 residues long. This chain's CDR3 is CASSPPTASTDTQYF. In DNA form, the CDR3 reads TGTGCCAGCAGCCCACCGACAGCTAGCACAGATACGCAGTATTTT.

The CDR3 DNA reads TGTGCCAGCCGGCGGGGGCCCCACGGGGAGAACACTGAAGCTTTCTTT. Protein sequence: CASRRGPHGENTEAFF. The genes are TRBV21-1 and TRBJ1-1; TRBD1, as called in the table, went unchecked against the DNA. TRBV21-1 counts as a pseudogene. The CDR3 spans 16 residues.

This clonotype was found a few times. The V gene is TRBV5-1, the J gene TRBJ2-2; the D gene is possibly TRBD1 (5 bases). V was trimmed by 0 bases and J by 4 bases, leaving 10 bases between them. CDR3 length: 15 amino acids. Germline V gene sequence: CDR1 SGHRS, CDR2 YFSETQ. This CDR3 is CASSLDQGGTGELFF. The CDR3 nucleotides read TGCGCCAGCAGCTTGGACCAGGGTGGCACCGGGGAGCTGTTTTTT.

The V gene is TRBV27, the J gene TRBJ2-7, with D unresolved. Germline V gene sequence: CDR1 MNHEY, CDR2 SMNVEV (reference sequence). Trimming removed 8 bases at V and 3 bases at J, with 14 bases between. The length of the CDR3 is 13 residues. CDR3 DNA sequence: TGTGCCAGCCGGCCAGTACCTGGCTACGAGCAGTACTTC. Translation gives CASRPVPGYEQYF.

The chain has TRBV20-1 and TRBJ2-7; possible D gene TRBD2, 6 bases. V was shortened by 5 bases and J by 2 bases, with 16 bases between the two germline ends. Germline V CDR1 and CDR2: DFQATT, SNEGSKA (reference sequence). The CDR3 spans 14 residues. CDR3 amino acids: CSAPRAREPYEQYF. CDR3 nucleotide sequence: TGCAGTGCTCCGAGGGCGCGGGAACCCTACGAGCAGTACTTC.

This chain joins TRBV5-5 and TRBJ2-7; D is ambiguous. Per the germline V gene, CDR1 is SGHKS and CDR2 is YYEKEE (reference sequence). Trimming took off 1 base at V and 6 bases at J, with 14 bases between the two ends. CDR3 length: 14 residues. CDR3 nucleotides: TGTGCCAGCAGCTTGCCCGGCCGAAGCCGCGAGCAGTACTTC. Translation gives CASSLPGRSREQYF.